A single sample gave rise to the 5 T cell receptor beta chains below, sequenced in a study of blood T cell repertoires in COVID-19. Clones were sequenced by immunoSEQ multiplex PCR, and TCRdb holds only the in-frame ones, with some missing. The sample shows 290,000 or so clones, 85% to 90% of them seen only once. Sequenced: peripheral blood. These receptors were taken from a man in his 70s with acute or convalescent COVID-19.

This chain links TRBV6-5 with TRBJ2-7, with D hard to call. The ends were cut back, 6 bases at V and 2 bases at J, with 17 bases in the middle. The CDR3 is 15 amino acids. Germline CDR1 is MNHEY and CDR2 is SVGAGI. CDR3 nucleotide sequence: TGTGCCAGCAGCCGGGTCGGAGACCCAACCTACGAGCAGTACTTC. As protein: CASSRVGDPTYEQYF.

Notes on this clone: The same CDR3 arises from other DNA sequences in this sample as well. The chain is built from TRBV5-1 and TRBJ2-3, with D perhaps TRBD1 (5 bases). This CDR3 has 13 amino acids. Trimming took off 2 bases at V and 1 base at J, with 5 bases between the two ends. Per the germline V gene, CDR1 is SGHRS and CDR2 is YFSETQ. The CDR3 is CASSLQGTDTQYF. The CDR3 region has the DNA TGCGCCAGCAGCTTACAGGGCACAGATACGCAGTATTTT.

This rearrangement joins TRBV9 to TRBJ1-2, with a possible D match to TRBD1 (6 bases). Looked up from germline, CDR1 is SGDLS and CDR2 is YYNGEE. The CDR3 contains 14 residues. Trimming removed 4 bases at V and 8 bases at J, with 18 bases between. CDR3: CASSSYDSGVGYTF. The CDR3 DNA sequence: TGTGCCAGCAGCTCCTACGACTCAGGGGTCGGCTACACCTTC.

The gene calls are TRBV27 and TRBJ2-5; TRBD2 matches at 8 bases. The CDR3 extends over 16 amino acids. V shed 0 bases and J 3 bases; nucleotides not matched to a gene: 6. Germline CDR1 MNHEY, CDR2 SMNVEV (reference sequence). The CDR3 DNA follows: TGTGCCAGCAGTTTATCATGGACTAGCTTCGAAGAGACCCAGTACTTC. This encodes CASSLSWTSFEETQYF.

The chain couples TRBV5-4 to TRBJ2-7; the match to TRBD1 covers 7 bases. Germline assignment: CDR1 SGHNT and CDR2 YYREEE (reference sequence). With V trimmed by 4 bases and J by 4 bases, 5 bases remained unmatched. CDR3 size: 13 residues. The chain's CDR3 is CASSRGQQYEQYF. The CDR3, as DNA: TGTGCCAGCAGCCGGGGACAGCAGTACGAGCAGTACTTC. Combining the CDR3 with reference TRBV5-4 and TRBJ2-7 gives the whole variable domain ETGVTQSPTHLIKTRGQQVTLRCSSQSGHNTVSWYQQALGQGPQFIFQYYREEENGRGNFPPRFSGLQFPNYSSELNVNALELDDSALYLCASSRGQQYEQYFGPGTRLTVT.